The next 25 T cell receptor beta chains were all read from a single sample in a study of T cell responses to AZD1222 COVID-19 vaccine. Using immunoSEQ multiplex PCR, the repertoire was profiled, and TCRdb retains in-frame clones only, with some absent. The sample lists more than 90,000 clones; roughly 84% were seen once. The material sequenced was peripheral blood, taken 28 days after the second AZD1222 dose. Source of these receptors: an adult who received the AZD1222 COVID-19 vaccine.

The V call is TRBV30, the J call TRBJ2-7; D remains unclear. The CDR3 spans 12 residues. The germline V gene has CDR1 GTSNPN and CDR2 SVGIG (reference sequence). The V end was cut by 3 bases, the J end by 4 bases, with 10 bases between. CDR3 residues: CAWSDNSYEQYF. CDR3 DNA: TGTGCCTGGAGCGACAATAGTTACGAGCAGTACTTC.

V and J are TRBV4-3 and TRBJ1-6, with D perhaps matching TRBD1 (5 bases). Germline V gene data show CDR1 as LGHNA and CDR2 as YSLEER. The V end was cut by 0 bases, the J end by 6 bases, with 9 bases between. CDR3 length: 15 amino acids. The CDR3 is CASSQESGGNSPLHF. The DNA for the CDR3 is TGCGCCAGCAGCCAAGAGTCGGGGGGTAATTCACCCCTCCACTTT.

This chain connects TRBV3-1 (or the pseudogene TRBV3-2) to TRBJ2-2; D possibly matches TRBD1 or TRBD2 (6 bases each). CDR1 and CDR2 (germline): LGHDT, YNNKEL (reference sequence). Trimming removed 1 base at V and 6 bases at J, with 12 bases between. The CDR3 consists of 15 residues. The DNA of the CDR3 is TGTGCCAGCAGCCAAGTCCCGGGGGCATCCGGGGAGCTGTTTTTT. Its protein product is CASSQVPGASGELFF.

This chain joins TRBV30 and TRBJ2-7; TRBD2 matches 10 bases. The CDR3 totals 14 residues. Germline V gene sequence: CDR1 GTSNPN, CDR2 SVGIG (reference sequence). The ends lost 0 bases at V and 3 bases at J; junction bases unmatched: 2. CDR3 DNA: TGTGCCTGGAGTGTGGCTAGCGGGAGCTACGAGCAGTACTTC. Protein product: CAWSVASGSYEQYF.

The CDR3 region is CSVESPPAGSNEQFF. In DNA form, the CDR3 reads TGCAGCGTTGAGTCCCCCCCAGCGGGAAGTAATGAGCAGTTCTTC. This sequence joins TRBV29-1 and TRBJ2-1, with 7 nucleotides matching TRBD2. The CDR3 is made up of 15 amino acids. Germline CDR1 SQVTM, CDR2 ANQGSEA. V gave up 3 bases and J gave up 7 bases; unmatched junction bases: 12.

The chain is built from TRBV5-8 and TRBJ2-3; a weak D match, TRBD2 (5 bases). Trimming cost V 3 bases and J 7 bases, with 15 bases left between them. The length of the CDR3 is 14 residues. Looked up from germline, CDR1 is SGHTS and CDR2 is YDEGEE. The CDR3: CASSSKGSGNTQYF. The CDR3 coding sequence is TGTGCCAGCAGCTCCAAAGGGTCGGGAAATACGCAGTATTTT.

The chain uses TRBV10-3 and TRBJ2-2; D remains unclear. This CDR3 contains 13 residues. Germline assignment: CDR1 ENHRY and CDR2 SYGVKD. Between the trimmed V and J ends, which lost 6 bases and 5 bases, there was a span of 10 bases. CDR3 region: CAIRDPRTGELFF. The CDR3 DNA reads as TGTGCCATCAGGGACCCCCGGACCGGGGAGCTGTTTTTT.

This clone was found a few times. V usage is TRBV4-2 and J usage is TRBJ1-1, with D possibly matching TRBD1 (6 bases). This CDR3 region has 17 residues. Trimming removed 0 bases from V and 4 bases from J, with 18 bases in between. The germline V gene has CDR1 LGHNA and CDR2 YNFKEQ. The CDR3 region has the DNA TGTGCCAGCAGCCAAGAGGGTTATTTGCGGGGGCCCACTGAAGCTTTCTTT. Protein product: CASSQEGYLRGPTEAFF.

V gene TRBV9 combines with J gene TRBJ2-7, with 8 bases lining up with TRBD2. This CDR3 contains 14 residues. Trimming cost V 0 bases and J 4 bases; bases outside gene matches: 3. Looked up from germline, CDR1 is SGDLS and CDR2 is YYNGEE. The CDR3: CASSVGLASYEQYF. CDR3 sequence (DNA): TGTGCCAGCAGCGTAGGACTAGCGTCTTACGAGCAGTACTTC.

As regards this clone: The junction shows a germline mismatch at one end, possibly a read error. The chain combines TRBV5-6 with TRBJ2-7; 9 nucleotides align to TRBD1. Germline CDR1 and CDR2: SGHDT and YYEEEE. The CDR3 runs to 13 residues. CDR3 amino acids: CASSLYSRGQGGF. The CDR3 DNA is TGTGCCAGCAGCTTATACTCTCGGGGACAGGGAGGTTTC. Variable domain in full (rest from reference TRBV5-6 and TRBJ2-7): DAGVTQSPTHLIKTRGQQVTLRCSPKSGHDTVSWYQQALGQGPQFIFQYYEEEERQRGNFPDRFSGHQFPNYSSELNVNALLLGDSALYLCASSLYSRGQGGFGPGTRLTVT.

The chain combines TRBV5-1 with TRBJ2-1; tentatively, D is TRBD1 (6 bases). The CDR3 has 14 amino acids. Germline V gene data show CDR1 as SGHRS and CDR2 as YFSETQ. Trimming took off 4 bases at V and 7 bases at J, with 15 bases between the two ends. The CDR3 is CASSQNRERNEQFF. As DNA, the CDR3 is TGCGCCAGCAGCCAAAACAGGGAGAGGAATGAGCAGTTCTTC.

The chain uses TRBV20-1 and TRBJ1-2; D uncertain. Trimming left V 6 bases short and J 5 bases short, with 10 bases between. Germline values: CDR1 DFQATT, CDR2 SNEGSKA (reference sequence). CDR3 size: 11 residues. The CDR3 nucleotides read TGCAGTGCAAACCCAGGATATGGCTACACCTTC. Protein sequence: CSANPGYGYTF.

CDR3 bases: TGTGCCAGCAGCTTGGGCCCCGGTGGCAATCAGCCCCAGCATTTT. It specifies CASSLGPGGNQPQHF. V is TRBV5-4 and J is TRBJ1-5; no definite D call. Trimming shortened V by 0 bases and J by 2 bases, and 9 bases separated the two germline ends. The germline gives CDR1 SGHNT, CDR2 YYREEE (reference sequence). This CDR3 spans 15 amino acids.

V is TRBV29-1 and J is TRBJ2-1; possibly TRBD2 for D (6 bases). Germline-derived CDR1 and CDR2 are SQVTM and ANQGSEA. Trimming removed 2 bases at V and 0 bases at J, with 17 bases between. The CDR3 spans 17 residues. The DNA of the CDR3 is TGCAGCGTTGAATTCGTCAGCGGAGGGAGCTCCTACAATGAGCAGTTCTTC. Translated, it gives CSVEFVSGGSSYNEQFF.

In its sample, this clone was seen a few times. The V call is TRBV7-8, the J call TRBJ1-3; D is uncertain. The germline V and J ends were trimmed by 2 bases and 0 bases, with 14 bases remaining between them. Germline CDR1 and CDR2: SGHVS and FQNEAQ. The CDR3 has 17 residues. CDR3 residues: CASSLTPAVLSGNTIYF. The CDR3 region has the DNA TGTGCCAGCAGCTTAACCCCAGCAGTACTCTCTGGAAACACCATATATTTT.

The J gene is TRBJ2-3, the V gene TRBV7-9, with 12 bases identical to TRBD2. CDR3 size: 17 residues. With V trimmed by 1 base and J by 7 bases, 9 bases remained unmatched. The germline gives CDR1 SEHNR, CDR2 FQNEAQ (reference sequence). Here the CDR3 reads CASSLVGLAGGQNTQYF. The CDR3 DNA follows: TGTGCCAGCAGCTTAGTTGGTCTAGCGGGGGGGCAAAATACGCAGTATTTT.

The chain carries TRBV28 and TRBJ1-2; 9 bases fit TRBD1. Unmatched junction bases numbered 10, after V lost 6 bases and J lost 8 bases. There are 14 residues in the CDR3. CDR1 is MDHEN and CDR2 is SYDVKM in the germline V gene. The DNA for the CDR3 is TGTGCCAGCAGGTCCGGGACAGGGCCCAAGGGCTACACCTTC. The encoded protein is CASRSGTGPKGYTF.

This chain connects TRBV12-2 to TRBJ2-3. TRBV12-2 represents a pseudogene. This CDR3 contains 16 residues. The CDR3 nucleotides are TGTGCAAGTCGCTTAGAAAGGGGGGTGCTCACAGATACGCAGTATTTT. Protein product: CASRLERGVLTDTQYF.

V and J are TRBV2 and TRBJ1-3; no firm D call. V was cut by 5 bases and J by 3 bases, with 17 bases left in between. The CDR3 sequence is 16 residues long. Germline V lookup: CDR1 SNHLY, CDR2 FYNNEI. The CDR3 protein is CASSQLGGAFGNTIYF. The CDR3 DNA is TGTGCCAGCAGTCAGCTGGGTGGAGCCTTTGGAAACACCATATATTTT.

V is TRBV11-2 and J is TRBJ1-1; D gene uncertain. V was cut by 4 bases and J by 4 bases, with 7 bases left in between. CDR1 is SGHAT and CDR2 is FQNNGV in the germline V gene. The CDR3 consists of 12 residues. The CDR3 is CASSSVGTEAFF. The CDR3 bases are TGTGCCAGCAGCTCCGTGGGCACTGAAGCTTTCTTT.

CDR3 amino acids: CASSNRDSTDTQYF. CDR3 coding DNA: TGTGCCAGCAGCAATAGAGACAGCACAGATACGCAGTATTTT. This chain connects TRBV5-4 to TRBJ2-3; D gene ambiguous. Germline assignment: CDR1 SGHNT and CDR2 YYREEE (reference sequence). This CDR3 spans 14 amino acids. V was pared by 4 bases and J by 0 bases, with 9 bases between. The full variable domain, with the rest looked up from reference TRBV5-4 and TRBJ2-3, is ETGVTQSPTHLIKTRGQQVTLRCSSQSGHNTVSWYQQALGQGPQFIFQYYREEENGRGNFPPRFSGLQFPNYSSELNVNALELDDSALYLCASSNRDSTDTQYFGPGTRLTVL.

The CDR3 sequence is CASSPNSGGDNGYTF. The CDR3, as DNA: TGTGCCAGCTCACCAAATTCAGGGGGCGACAATGGCTACACCTTC. The V gene is TRBV18, the J gene TRBJ1-2, with 8 nucleotides matching TRBD1. The CDR3 totals 15 residues. The trim removed 2 bases at V and 6 bases at J, leaving 8 bases unmatched. Germline V lookup: CDR1 KGHSH, CDR2 LQKENI.

The chain recombines TRBV5-1 with TRBJ2-5; D uncertain. CDR1 and CDR2 from the germline V gene are SGHRS and YFSETQ. Trimming pared 1 base from V and 4 bases from J, leaving 11 bases between. This CDR3 spans 14 amino acids. CDR3 nucleotide sequence: TGCGCCAGCAGCTTGAAGAGCCCCTCAGAGACCCAGTACTTC. Translation: CASSLKSPSETQYF.

The chain carries TRBV5-1 and TRBJ2-2, with TRBD2 matching 9 bases. The CDR3 spans 16 residues. Germline values: CDR1 SGHRS, CDR2 YFSETQ. V was clipped by 5 bases and J by 0 bases; unmatched bases: 5. DNA of the CDR3: TGCGCCAGCAGTCTGCTAGCGGGGACGAACACCGGGGAGCTGTTTTTT. Its protein product is CASSLLAGTNTGELFF.

J is TRBJ1-5 and V is TRBV28; tentative D call: TRBD1 (6 bases). CDR3 length: 18 amino acids. Trimming cost V 2 bases and J 3 bases, with 20 bases left between them. Germline values: CDR1 MDHEN, CDR2 SYDVKM. CDR3 sequence (DNA): TGTGCCAGCAGTTTAGACAGGAGGCTGAATTTGGCCAATCAGCCCCAGCATTTT. This sequence encodes CASSLDRRLNLANQPQHF.